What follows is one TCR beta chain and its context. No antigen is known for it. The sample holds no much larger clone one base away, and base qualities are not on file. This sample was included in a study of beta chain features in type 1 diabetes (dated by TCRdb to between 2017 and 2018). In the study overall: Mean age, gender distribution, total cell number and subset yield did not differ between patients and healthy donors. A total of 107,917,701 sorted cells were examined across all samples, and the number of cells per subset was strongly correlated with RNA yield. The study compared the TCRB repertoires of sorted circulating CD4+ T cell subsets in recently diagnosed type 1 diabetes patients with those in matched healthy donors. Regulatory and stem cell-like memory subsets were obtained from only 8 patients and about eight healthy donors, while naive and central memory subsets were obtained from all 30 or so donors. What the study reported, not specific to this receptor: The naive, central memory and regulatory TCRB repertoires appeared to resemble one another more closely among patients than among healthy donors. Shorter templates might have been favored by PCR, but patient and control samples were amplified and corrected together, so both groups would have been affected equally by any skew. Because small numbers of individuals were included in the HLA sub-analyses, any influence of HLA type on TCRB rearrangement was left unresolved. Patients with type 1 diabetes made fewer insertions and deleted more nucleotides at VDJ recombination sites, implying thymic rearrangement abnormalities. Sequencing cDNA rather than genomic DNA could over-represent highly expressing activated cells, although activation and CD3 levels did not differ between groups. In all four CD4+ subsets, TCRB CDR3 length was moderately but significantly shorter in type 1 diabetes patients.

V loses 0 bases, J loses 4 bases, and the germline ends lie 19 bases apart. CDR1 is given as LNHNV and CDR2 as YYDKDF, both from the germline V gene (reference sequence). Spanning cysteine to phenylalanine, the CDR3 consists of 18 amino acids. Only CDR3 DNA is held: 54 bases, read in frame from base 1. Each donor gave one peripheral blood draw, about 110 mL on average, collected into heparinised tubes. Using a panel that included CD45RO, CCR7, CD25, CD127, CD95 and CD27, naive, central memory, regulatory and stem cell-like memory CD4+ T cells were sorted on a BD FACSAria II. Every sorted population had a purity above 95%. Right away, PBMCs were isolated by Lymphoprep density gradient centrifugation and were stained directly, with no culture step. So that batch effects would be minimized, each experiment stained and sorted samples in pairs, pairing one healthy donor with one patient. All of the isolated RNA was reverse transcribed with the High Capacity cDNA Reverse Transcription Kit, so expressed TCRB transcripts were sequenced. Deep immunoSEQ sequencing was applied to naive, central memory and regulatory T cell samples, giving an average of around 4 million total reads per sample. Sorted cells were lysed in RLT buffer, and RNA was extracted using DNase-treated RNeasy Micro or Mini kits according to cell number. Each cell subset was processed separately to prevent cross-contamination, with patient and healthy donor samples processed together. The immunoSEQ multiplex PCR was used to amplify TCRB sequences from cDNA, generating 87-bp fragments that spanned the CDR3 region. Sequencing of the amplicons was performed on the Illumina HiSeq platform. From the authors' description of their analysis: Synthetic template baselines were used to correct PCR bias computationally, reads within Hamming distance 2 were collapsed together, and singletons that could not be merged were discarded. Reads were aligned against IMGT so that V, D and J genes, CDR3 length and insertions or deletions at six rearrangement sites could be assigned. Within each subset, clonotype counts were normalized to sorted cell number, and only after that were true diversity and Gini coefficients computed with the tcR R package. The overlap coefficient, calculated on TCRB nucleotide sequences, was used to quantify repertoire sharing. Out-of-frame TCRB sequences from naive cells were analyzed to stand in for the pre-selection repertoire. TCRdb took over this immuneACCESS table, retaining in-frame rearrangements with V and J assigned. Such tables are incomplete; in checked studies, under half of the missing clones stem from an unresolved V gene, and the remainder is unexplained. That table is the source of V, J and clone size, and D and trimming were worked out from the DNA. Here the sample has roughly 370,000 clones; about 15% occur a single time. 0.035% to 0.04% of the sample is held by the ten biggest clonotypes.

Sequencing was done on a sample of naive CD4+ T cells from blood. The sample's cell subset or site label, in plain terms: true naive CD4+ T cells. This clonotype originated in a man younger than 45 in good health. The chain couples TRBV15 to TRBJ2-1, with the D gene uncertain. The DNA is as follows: TGTGCCACCAGCAGAGATGGTCCGTCCGGGCTTAGGTACAATGAGCAGTTCTTC. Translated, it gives CATSRDGPSGLRYNEQFF.